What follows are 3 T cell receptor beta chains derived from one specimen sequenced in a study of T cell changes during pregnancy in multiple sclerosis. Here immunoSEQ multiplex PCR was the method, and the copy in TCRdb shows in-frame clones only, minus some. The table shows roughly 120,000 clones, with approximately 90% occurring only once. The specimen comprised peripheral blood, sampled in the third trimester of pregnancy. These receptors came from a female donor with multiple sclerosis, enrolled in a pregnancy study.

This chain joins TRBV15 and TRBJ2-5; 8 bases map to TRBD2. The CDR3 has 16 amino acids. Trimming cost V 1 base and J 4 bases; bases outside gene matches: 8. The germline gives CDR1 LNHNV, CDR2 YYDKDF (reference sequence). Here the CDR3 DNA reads TGTGCCACCAGCAGAGGATCAGCGGGAGAGGGAGAGACCCAGTACTTC. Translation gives CATSRGSAGEGETQYF.

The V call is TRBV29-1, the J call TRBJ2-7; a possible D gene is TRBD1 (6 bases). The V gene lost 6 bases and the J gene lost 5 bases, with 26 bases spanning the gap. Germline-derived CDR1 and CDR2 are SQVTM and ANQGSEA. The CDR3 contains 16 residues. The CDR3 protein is CSVVIYQGSAVHEQYF. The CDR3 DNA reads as TGCAGCGTGGTGATATATCAGGGGTCAGCGGTCCACGAGCAGTACTTC.

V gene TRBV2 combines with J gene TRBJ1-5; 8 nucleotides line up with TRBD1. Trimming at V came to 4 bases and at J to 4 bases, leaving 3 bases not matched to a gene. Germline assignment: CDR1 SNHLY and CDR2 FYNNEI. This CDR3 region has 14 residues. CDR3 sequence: CASSADRDNQPQHF. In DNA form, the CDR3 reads TGTGCCAGCAGTGCGGACAGGGATAATCAGCCCCAGCATTTT.